This T cell receptor (beta chain) was observed in a study of graft-versus-host responses after intestinal transplantation. Across the study: Uniformly, recipients were administered anti-thymocyte globulin induction with subsequent tacrolimus and steroids for around 3 years.

This clone turned up a few times. Germline trimming cut 2 bases from V and 3 bases from J; bases unmatched to any gene: 10. Germline CDR1 and CDR2: SGDLS and YYNGEE. The CDR3 covers 16 residues. Clones were read by immunoSEQ multiplex PCR, and TCRdb kept only the in-frame ones, dropping some. The table records about 18,000 clones, more than 30% of them present only once. Findings and limits, study-wide: Early after transplant, HvG clones declined as circulating GvH clones peaked.

This chain links TRBV9 with TRBJ2-7, with 8 positions matching TRBD2. The clonotype comes from a human patient who received an intestinal transplant. Specimen: alloreactive CD4+ T cells from a mixed lymphocyte reaction culture, collected before intestinal transplant. As for subset: CFSE-low proliferating T cells sorted from approximately 6-day pre-transplant mixed lymphocyte reaction (GvH or HvG direction). The chain's CDR3 is CASSVTGGAGSYEQYF. The DNA for the CDR3 is TGTGCCAGCAGCGTTACCGGGGGGGCAGGCAGCTACGAGCAGTACTTC.